The entry that follows covers one TCR beta chain sequence. The antigen remains unidentified. TRB cDNA was prepared as libraries by UMI-labeled 5' RACE. TCRdb re-called the 5' RACE reads; one entry per CDR3 protein, DNA not given. This listing includes over 95,000 distinct CDR3 sequences. This entry belongs to a study of CXCR3-negative and CXCR3-positive naive CD8 T cells. Naive cells were sorted as CD45RO-, CCR7+, CD27+ and CD95-. Findings and caveats of the study: Memory CD8+ cells had much lower diversity, and both naive subsets had comparably high diversity. CXCR3-negative and CXCR3-positive naive cells shared comparable TRBV-TRBJ usage, but memory cells did not. For CXCR3-positive naive cells, TRB CDR3s were more hydrophobic than those of CXCR3-negative naive cells.

The CDR3 is made up of 15 amino acids. CDR1 and CDR2 (germline): SGDLS, YYNGEE. The sequence came from a human donor in good health. Some clones in this sample may be carry-over from other donors' samples. Input material: naive CXCR3+ CD8+ T cells from blood. As to subset: CD45RO-CCR7+CD27+CD95- naive CD8+ T cells expressing CXCR3 (TNR3+). The chain is built from TRBV9 and TRBJ2-7; TCRdb indicates TRBD1, and absent DNA this call remains unverified. Here the CDR3 reads CASSVAAGGYREQYF.